The rows below give T cell receptor beta chains drawn from one sample of a study of blood T cell repertoires in COVID-19. Only in-frame clones appear in the TCRdb table, and some are missing; sequencing was by immunoSEQ multiplex PCR. The sample comprises roughly 240,000 clones, around 85% of which are singletons, and 5.1% rests with the top ten. The sequencing input was peripheral blood. These receptors were obtained from a man aged 45 to 65 with COVID-19, enrolled during active disease. The CDR3 runs from the conserved cysteine through the conserved F or W. Each record gives: clone size, V gene, J gene, D gene, CDR3 DNA, CDR3 protein. The D gene is left open where the match is weak. Clone size is given for some rows only: seen once, a few or many times, or a class if the clone is expanded.

NA	TRBV7-3	TRBJ2-7	TRBD2	TGTGCCAGCAGCTTAATGGGGGGCAAGGGACTAGCGAAGACCTACGAGCAGTACTTC	CASSLMGGKGLAKTYEQYF
NA	TRBV12-5	TRBJ2-1	TRBD1	TGTGCTAGTGGGGAGACTTCCGGGACAGGGGTGAGGAATGAGCAGTTCTTC	CASGETSGTGVRNEQFF
few	TRBV3-1/TRBV3-2	TRBJ2-5	TRBD2	TGTGCCAGCAGCCGACGGCGGGGGGCCCAAGAGACCCAGTACTTC	CASSRRRGAQETQYF
NA	TRBV27	TRBJ1-6	NA	TGTGCCAGCAGTTGGGCAACCTATAATTCACCCCTCCACTTT	CASSWATYNSPLHF
NA	TRBV29-1	TRBJ1-4	NA	TGCAGCGTGGGGGGGGCGACTAATGAAAAACTGTTTTTT	CSVGGATNEKLFF
NA	TRBV4-1	TRBJ1-1	NA	TGCGCCAGCAGCCAAGGGGTTTGGGGCTCTGAAGCTTTCTTT	CASSQGVWGSEAFF
NA	TRBV3-1/TRBV3-2	TRBJ2-5	TRBD2	TGTGCCAGCGGGGAGGGCCGCCAAGAGACCCAGTACTTC	CASGEGRQETQYF
NA	TRBV7-9	TRBJ2-7	NA	TGTGCCAGCGAGGGTGGCTCCTACGAGCAGTACTTC	CASEGGSYEQYF
NA	TRBV25-1	TRBJ1-3	NA	TGTGCCAGCATCAGTGCCCCTGGAAACACCATATATTTT	CASISAPGNTIYF
NA	TRBV14	TRBJ2-5	NA	TGTGCCAGCAGCCAAGTGGGCCAGGGGAGGGGGACCCAGTACTTC	CASSQVGQGRGTQYF
NA	TRBV20-1	TRBJ2-3	NA	TGCAGTGCTACTCGGGATACGCAGTATTTT	CSATRDTQYF
NA	TRBV10-3	TRBJ2-3	TRBD2	TGTGCCATCAGTGGGGGGACTAGCGGGGTTACCTCGGATACGCAGTATTTT	CAISGGTSGVTSDTQYF
NA	TRBV7-9	TRBJ1-6	TRBD1	TGTGCCAGCAGCGCCTGGACAGGGGGCGATTCACCCCTCCACTTT	CASSAWTGGDSPLHF
NA	TRBV12-3/TRBV12-4	TRBJ1-1	NA	TGTGCCAGCAGTTTATTAACGGCATCAGGAGCTTTCTTT	CASSLLTASGAFF
NA	TRBV11-1	TRBJ2-5	NA	TGTGCCAGCACCCGGGGTTTGGGGTATCAAGAGACCCAGTACTTC	CASTRGLGYQETQYF
NA	TRBV9	TRBJ2-1	TRBD2	TGTGCCAGCAGCGTGACTAGCTTCGATGAGCAGTTCTTC	CASSVTSFDEQFF
NA	TRBV5-5	TRBJ2-3	TRBD2	TGTGCCAGCAGTATAGCGGGGGCGGGGGATACGCAGTATTTT	CASSIAGAGDTQYF
NA	TRBV30	TRBJ1-6	NA	TGTGCCTGGAGTAGCAGGACAGACAATTCACCCCTCCACTTT	CAWSSRTDNSPLHF
NA	TRBV9	TRBJ1-5	NA	TGTGCCAGCAGCGTAGACGGGGAACAGCCCCAGCATTTT	CASSVDGEQPQHF
once	TRBV7-3	TRBJ2-5	TRBD2	TGTGCCAGCAGCCCACGTGGGGGGGACGGCCAGTACTTC	CASSPRGGDGQYF
NA	TRBV9	TRBJ2-7	TRBD1	TGTGCCAGCAGTCCTAAGGGGACAGGGCGGTACGAGCAGTACTTC	CASSPKGTGRYEQYF
NA	TRBV7-8	TRBJ2-5	NA	TGTGCCAGCACCGATATAGACTACGACCAAGAGACCCAGTACTTC	CASTDIDYDQETQYF
NA	TRBV15	TRBJ2-2	TRBD2	TGTGCCACCAGCAGAGATCTACATCTATCGAGCGGGAGCACCGGGGAGCTGTTTTTT	CATSRDLHLSSGSTGELFF
NA	TRBV10-3	TRBJ2-3	TRBD2	TGTGCCACTAGCGGGGGGGAAACAGATACGCAGTATTTT	CATSGGETDTQYF
NA	TRBV9	TRBJ2-1	TRBD1	TGTGCCAGCAGCACAGGGACAGGGTACAATGAGCAGTTCTTC	CASSTGTGYNEQFF
few	TRBV2	TRBJ1-6	TRBD1	TGTGCCAGCAGGGACAGGGAGGGGTCCTATAATTCACCCCTCCACTTT	CASRDREGSYNSPLHF
NA	TRBV19	TRBJ1-2	TRBD1	TGTGCCAGTAGTGTGGGACAGTTCACTAACTATGGCTACACCTTC	CASSVGQFTNYGYTF
NA	TRBV7-9	TRBJ2-7	NA	TGTGCCAGCAGCCCGCAGGGGTTCAGCGAGCAGTACTTC	CASSPQGFSEQYF
few	TRBV7-8	TRBJ2-5	NA	TGTGCCAGCAGCTTTAGGGGGGGGATTAAAGAGACCCAGTACTTC	CASSFRGGIKETQYF
NA	TRBV30	TRBJ1-6	NA	TGTGCCTGGAGTGTTCCCACCTCCAGGGGTAATTCACCCCTCCACTTT	CAWSVPTSRGNSPLHF
NA	TRBV7-3	TRBJ2-1	TRBD2	TGTGCCAGCAGCTTACGGGGGGAGAGCGCCAATGAGCAGTTCTTC	CASSLRGESANEQFF
NA	TRBV5-1	TRBJ1-2	TRBD1	TGCGCCAGCAGCTCCGGGACAGGGGTTGACGGCTACACCTTC	CASSSGTGVDGYTF
NA	TRBV6-2/TRBV6-3	TRBJ2-1	TRBD2	TGTGCCAGCAGTTACTCTAGCGGGGGGGACAATGAGCAGTTCTTC	CASSYSSGGDNEQFF
NA	TRBV7-2	TRBJ1-5	TRBD1	TGTGCCAGCAGCTTAGAAATTGGGACAGGGAAGTTGGGGAATCAGCCCCAGCATTTT	CASSLEIGTGKLGNQPQHF
NA	TRBV7-2	TRBJ2-5	TRBD2	TGTGCCAGCAGCTTAGCGGTCTCTAGCGGACAAGAGACCCAGTACTTC	CASSLAVSSGQETQYF
NA	TRBV7-6	TRBJ2-6	NA	TGTGCCAGCAGCCAAGAGGCGTTTTTGTTCTCTGGGGCCAACGTCCTGACTTTC	CASSQEAFLFSGANVLTF
NA	TRBV5-4	TRBJ2-1	TRBD2	TGTGCCAGCAGCCTCACTAGCGGGGCGGACAATGAGCAGTTCTTC	CASSLTSGADNEQFF